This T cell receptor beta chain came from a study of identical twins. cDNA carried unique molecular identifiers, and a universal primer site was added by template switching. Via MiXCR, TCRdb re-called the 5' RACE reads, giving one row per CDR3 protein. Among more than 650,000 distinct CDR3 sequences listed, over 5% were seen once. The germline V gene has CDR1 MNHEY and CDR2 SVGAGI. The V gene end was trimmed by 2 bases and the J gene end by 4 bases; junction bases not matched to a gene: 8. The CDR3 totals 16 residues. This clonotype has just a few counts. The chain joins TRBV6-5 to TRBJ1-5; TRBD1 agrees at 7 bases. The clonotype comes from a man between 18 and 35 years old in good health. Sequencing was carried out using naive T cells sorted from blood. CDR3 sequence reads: CASSYGVPGGNQPQHF. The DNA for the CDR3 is TGTGCCAGCAGTTACGGGGTGCCAGGGGGTAATCAGCCCCAGCATTTT.